This T cell receptor (beta chain) was identified during a study of radiotherapy plus CTLA-4 blockade in lung cancer. Overall study findings and caveats: Radiotherapy was combined with ipilimumab, and tumor-derived TCR clones then expanded in blood.

Germline V gives CDR1 SGHTA, CDR2 FQGTGA. The CDR3 covers 13 residues. Trimming stripped 5 bases from V and 3 bases from J, with 11 bases between. The method was immunoSEQ multiplex PCR; TCRdb's version includes in-frame clones alone and lacks a portion of them. The data contain 80,000 or so clones, over 70% of them singletons. In regard to this clone: The antigen remains unidentified.

The chain employs TRBV7-3 and TRBJ2-7; TRBD1 is a possible D gene (5 bases). This specimen was peripheral blood, taken from a patient treated with radiotherapy plus ipilimumab. The TCR comes from a human donor with non-small cell lung cancer who had a partial response to radiotherapy plus ipilimumab. Some clones in this sample may be carry-over from other donors' samples. The CDR3 spells CASSTDTSYEQYF. In DNA, the CDR3 is TGTGCCAGCAGCACGGACACAAGCTACGAGCAGTACTTC.